The entry that follows covers one TCR beta chain sequence. A few counts support this clone. Its antigen is currently not known. No much larger clone is present one base from it, and per-base qualities are unavailable. The immunoSEQ Assay, a bias-controlled multiplex PCR, was used to amplify TCRbeta CDR3 regions from genomic DNA. Regarding the original processing steps: Within the assay, amplification of reference gene primers was used to estimate how many nucleated cells each sample contained. To quantify the absolute abundance of each unique TCRbeta CDR3 rearrangement, sequence reads were collapsed and filtered. Productive Simpson clonality was computed per sample as the square root of Simpson's diversity index over productive rearrangements. TCRdb took this table from immuneACCESS and kept in-frame rearrangements with V and J called. Such tables lack part of the clones; where checked against another copy, unresolved V genes explain under half of the gap, and the rest is unexplained. The DNA gave D and trimming, while V, J and clone size come from that table. The sample table records roughly 410,000 clones; roughly 86% of these occur just once. The ten largest clones add up to about 2.3% of the sample.

V was cut back by 4 bases and J by 1 base, leaving a gap of 14 bases between them. Including cysteine and phenylalanine, the CDR3 has 15 amino acids. The entry retains the CDR3 DNA only, 45 bases that are in frame from base 1. The germline V gene provides CDR1 MGHRA and CDR2 YSYEKL. This sample is part of a study of blood T cell repertoires in COVID-19 (dated by TCRdb to about 2020). Some background on the complete study: Collaborator samples came from the United States, Italy and Spain and covered acute and convalescent phases of COVID-19. The prospective study material was composed of cDNA or gDNA derived from T cells, B-cell-depleted T cells, or PBMCs. Subjects who had been exposed to COVID-19, were actively infected with it, or had recovered from it provided the deeply sampled blood TCRbeta repertoires that made up the dataset. A freely available public database, intended as a resource for researchers studying the immune response to SARS-CoV-2, is where the repertoires were released. The samples were drawn from two sources: the first 160 participants of the ongoing ImmuneRACE study, and 1,000 to 1,500 subjects contributed by 6 global collaborators. Sample metadata almost always included a de-identified subject ID, COVID-19 status, age in years and sex. Where available, HLA class I and class II types were obtained from metadata supplied by the sample provider rather than from assay-based typing. What the research found in general, with its limitations: How much clinical and demographic metadata was included differed by source and by participant, and the metadata was provided uncurated.

At one collaborating source in Seattle, patients were enrolled during active infection and were followed longitudinally through the course of disease. Whole blood was collected in K2EDTA tubes by collaborating institutions according to the institutions' own protocols. For TCRbeta analysis, collaborators shipped samples as frozen whole blood, isolated PBMCs, or DNA extracted from either of those sample types. The source is a woman aged 60-75 years with COVID-19, enrolled during active disease. Sequenced: peripheral blood. The chain is assembled from TRBV4-1 and TRBJ2-7; the D gene identity is not certain. This receptor has the CDR3 CASSLTATESYEQYF. DNA sequence: TGCGCCAGCAGCCTAACGGCGACGGAGTCCTACGAGCAGTACTTC.